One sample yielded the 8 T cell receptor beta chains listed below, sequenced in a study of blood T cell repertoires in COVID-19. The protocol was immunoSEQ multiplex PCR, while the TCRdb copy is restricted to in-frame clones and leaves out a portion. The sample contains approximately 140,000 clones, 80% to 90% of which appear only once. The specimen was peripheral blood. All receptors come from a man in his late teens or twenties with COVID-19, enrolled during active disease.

CDR3 residues: CATSDGDFSGETQYF. The CDR3 DNA follows: TGTGCCACCAGTGATGGGGACTTCTCTGGTGAGACCCAGTACTTC. V usage is TRBV24-1 and J usage is TRBJ2-5, with D perhaps matching TRBD2 (6 bases). Deletions cut 3 bases from V and 5 bases from J, with 15 bases between. Germline V gene lookup returns CDR1 KGHDR and CDR2 SFDVKD. The CDR3 is 15 amino acids.

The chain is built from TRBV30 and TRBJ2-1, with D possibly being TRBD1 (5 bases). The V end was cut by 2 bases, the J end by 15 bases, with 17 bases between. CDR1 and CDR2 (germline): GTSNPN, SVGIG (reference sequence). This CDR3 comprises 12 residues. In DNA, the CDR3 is TGTGCCTGGAGTACACCTTCTCTGGGGCGGTTCTTC. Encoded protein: CAWSTPSLGRFF.

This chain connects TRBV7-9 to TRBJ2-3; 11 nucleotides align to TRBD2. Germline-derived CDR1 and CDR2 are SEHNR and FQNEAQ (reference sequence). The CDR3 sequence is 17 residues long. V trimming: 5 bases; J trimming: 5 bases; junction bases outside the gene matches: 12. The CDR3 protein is CASSPVSGRASRDTQYF. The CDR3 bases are TGTGCCAGCAGCCCGGTTAGCGGGAGGGCCAGTAGAGATACGCAGTATTTT.

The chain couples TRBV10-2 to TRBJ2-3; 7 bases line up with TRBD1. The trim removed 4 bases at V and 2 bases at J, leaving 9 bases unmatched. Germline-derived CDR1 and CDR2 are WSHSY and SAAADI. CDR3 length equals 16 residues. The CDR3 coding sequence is TGCGCCAGCAGTGTCGAGGGGGCGCAGATCACAGATACGCAGTATTTT. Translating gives CASSVEGAQITDTQYF.

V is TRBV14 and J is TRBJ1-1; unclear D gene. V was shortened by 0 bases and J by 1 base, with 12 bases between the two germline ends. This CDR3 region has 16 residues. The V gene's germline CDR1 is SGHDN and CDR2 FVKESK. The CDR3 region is CASSQDLRRANTEAFF. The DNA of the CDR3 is TGTGCCAGCAGCCAAGATCTTCGTCGAGCGAACACTGAAGCTTTCTTT.

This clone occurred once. The CDR3 protein is CASSKGANPYGYTF. DNA of the CDR3: TGTGCCAGTAGTAAAGGAGCGAACCCCTATGGCTACACCTTC. The V and J genes are TRBV19 and TRBJ1-2, with D unclear. CDR1 is LNHDA and CDR2 is SQIVND in the germline V gene (reference sequence). This CDR3 has 14 residues. Trimming stripped 4 bases from V and 4 bases from J, with 13 bases between.

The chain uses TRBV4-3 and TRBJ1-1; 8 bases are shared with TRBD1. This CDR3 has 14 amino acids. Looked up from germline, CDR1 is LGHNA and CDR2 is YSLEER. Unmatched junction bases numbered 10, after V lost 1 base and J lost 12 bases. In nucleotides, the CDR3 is TGCGCCAGCAGCCAAGTTATGTTGCAGGGGGCTCCTTTCTTT. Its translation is CASSQVMLQGAPFF.

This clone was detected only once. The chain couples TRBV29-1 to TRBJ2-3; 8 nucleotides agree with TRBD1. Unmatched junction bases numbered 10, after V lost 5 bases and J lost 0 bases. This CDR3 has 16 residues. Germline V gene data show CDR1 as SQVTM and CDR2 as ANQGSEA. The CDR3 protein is CSVLGQGAISTDTQYF. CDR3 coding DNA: TGCAGCGTTCTGGGGCAGGGGGCTATTAGCACAGATACGCAGTATTTT.